This TCR beta chain was recovered during a study of OX40 agonist ivuxolimab in advanced cancers. Study-level information: The study gave patients intravenous ivuxolimab at 0.01 to 10 mg/kg every 2 weeks. A male proportion of just over 80% was recorded, with mean age approximately 57 years and range roughly 23 to 85. The study's findings and limits: Partial responders at 0.1-3.0 mg/kg had among the lowest clonal expansion.

As to this clone: The antigen is undetermined.

Clones were sequenced by immunoSEQ multiplex PCR, and TCRdb holds only the in-frame ones, with some missing. Of about 76,000 clones detected, nearly 85% appear once; the ten largest clones hold around 7.2%. Germline-derived CDR1 and CDR2 are KGHSH and LQKENI. This CDR3 has 13 amino acids. V lost 6 bases and J 4 bases, leaving 12 bases between the germline ends. Sequenced material: CD4+ or CD8+ T cells sorted from blood, taken in a trial of the OX40 agonist ivuxolimab. The chain uses TRBV18 and TRBJ1-1; no definite D call. This receptor was identified in an adult with an advanced solid tumor such as melanoma, head and neck, liver or kidney cancer. The CDR3 region has the DNA TGTGCCAGCTCCCGGAAAGGAGGCACTGAAGCTTTCTTT. Protein sequence: CASSRKGGTEAFF. Together with reference TRBV18 and TRBJ1-1, the CDR3 gives the full variable domain: NAGVMQNPRHLVRRRGQEARLRCSPMKGHSHVYWYRQLPEEGLKFMVYLQKENIIDESGMPKERFSAEFPKEGPSILRIQQVVRGDSAAYFCASSRKGGTEAFFGQGTRLTVV.